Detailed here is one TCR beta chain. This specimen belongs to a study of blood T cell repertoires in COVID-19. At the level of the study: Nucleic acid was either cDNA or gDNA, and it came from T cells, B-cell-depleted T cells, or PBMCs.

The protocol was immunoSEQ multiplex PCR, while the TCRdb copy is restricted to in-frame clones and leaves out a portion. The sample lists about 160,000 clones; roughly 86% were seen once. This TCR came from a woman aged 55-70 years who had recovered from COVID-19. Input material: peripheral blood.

DNA of the CDR3: TGCAGCGTTGAAGCGACAGGGGAAAATGAGCAGTTCTTC. Protein sequence: CSVEATGENEQFF. This sequence joins TRBV29-1 and TRBJ2-1; 8 bases are shared with TRBD1. After removal of 1 base from V and 7 bases from J, the junction contained 3 bases not matched to a gene. Germline loops: CDR1 SQVTM, CDR2 ANQGSEA. The CDR3 has 13 residues.